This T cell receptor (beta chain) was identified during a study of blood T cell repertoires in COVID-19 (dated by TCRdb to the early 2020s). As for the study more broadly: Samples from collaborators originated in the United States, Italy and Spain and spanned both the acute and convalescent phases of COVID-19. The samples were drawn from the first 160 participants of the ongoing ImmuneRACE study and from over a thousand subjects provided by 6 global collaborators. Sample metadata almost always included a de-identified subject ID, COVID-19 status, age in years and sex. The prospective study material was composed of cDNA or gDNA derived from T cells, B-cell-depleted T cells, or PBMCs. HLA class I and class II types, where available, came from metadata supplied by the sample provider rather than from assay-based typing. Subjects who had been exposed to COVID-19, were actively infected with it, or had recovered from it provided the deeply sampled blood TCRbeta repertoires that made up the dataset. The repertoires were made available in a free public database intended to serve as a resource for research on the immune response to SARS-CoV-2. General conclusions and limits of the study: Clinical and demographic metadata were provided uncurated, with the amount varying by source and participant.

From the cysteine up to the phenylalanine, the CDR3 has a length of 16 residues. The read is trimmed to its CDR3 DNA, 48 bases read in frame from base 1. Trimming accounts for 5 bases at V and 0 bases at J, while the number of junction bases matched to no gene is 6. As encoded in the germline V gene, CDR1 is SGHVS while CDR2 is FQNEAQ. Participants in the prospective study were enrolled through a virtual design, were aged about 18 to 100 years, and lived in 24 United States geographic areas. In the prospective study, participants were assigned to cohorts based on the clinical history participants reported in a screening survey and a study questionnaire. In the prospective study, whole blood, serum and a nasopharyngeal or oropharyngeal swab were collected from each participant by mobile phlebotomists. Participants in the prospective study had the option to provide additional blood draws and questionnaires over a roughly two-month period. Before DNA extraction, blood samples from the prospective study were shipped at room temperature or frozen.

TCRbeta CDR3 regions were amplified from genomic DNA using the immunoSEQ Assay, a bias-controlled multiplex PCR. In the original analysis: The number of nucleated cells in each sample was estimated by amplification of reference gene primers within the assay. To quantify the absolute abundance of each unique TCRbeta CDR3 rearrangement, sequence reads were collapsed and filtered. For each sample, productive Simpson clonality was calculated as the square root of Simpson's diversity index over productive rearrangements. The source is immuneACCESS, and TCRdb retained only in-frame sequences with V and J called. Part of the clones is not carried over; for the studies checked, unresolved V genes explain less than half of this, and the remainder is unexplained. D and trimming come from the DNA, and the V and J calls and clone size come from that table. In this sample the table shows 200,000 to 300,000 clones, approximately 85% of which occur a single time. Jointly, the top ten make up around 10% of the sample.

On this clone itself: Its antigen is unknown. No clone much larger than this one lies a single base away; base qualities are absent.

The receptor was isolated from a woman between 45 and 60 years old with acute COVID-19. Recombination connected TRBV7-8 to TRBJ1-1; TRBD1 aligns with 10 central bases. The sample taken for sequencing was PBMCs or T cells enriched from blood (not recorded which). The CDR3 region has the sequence CASSPRTGGMNTEAFF. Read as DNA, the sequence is TGTGCCAGCAGCCCGAGGACAGGGGGGATGAACACTGAAGCTTTCTTT.